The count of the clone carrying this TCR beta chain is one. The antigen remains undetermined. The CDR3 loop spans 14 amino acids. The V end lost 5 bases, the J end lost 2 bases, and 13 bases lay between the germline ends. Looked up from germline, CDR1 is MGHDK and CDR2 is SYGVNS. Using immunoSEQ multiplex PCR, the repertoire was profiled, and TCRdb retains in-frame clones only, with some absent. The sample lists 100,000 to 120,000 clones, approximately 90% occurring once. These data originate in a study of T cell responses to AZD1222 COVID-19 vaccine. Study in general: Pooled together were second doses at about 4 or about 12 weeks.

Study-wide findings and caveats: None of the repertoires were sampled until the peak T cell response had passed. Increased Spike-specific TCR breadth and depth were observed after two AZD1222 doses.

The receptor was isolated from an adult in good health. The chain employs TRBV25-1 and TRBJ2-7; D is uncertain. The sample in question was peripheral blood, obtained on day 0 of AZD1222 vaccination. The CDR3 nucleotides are TGTGCCAGCAGTCCTGGAAGCCGAGCCTACGAGCAGTACTTC. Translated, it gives CASSPGSRAYEQYF.